Listed below are T cell receptor beta chains from one sample, sequenced in a study of blood T cell repertoires in COVID-19. Generated by immunoSEQ multiplex PCR, the TCRdb table keeps only in-frame clones and is missing some. This repertoire shows roughly 56,000 clones, roughly 86% found once; its top ten account for around 13%. The sequenced sample consisted of peripheral blood. The receptors stem from a human donor in a cohort sampled during active COVID-19. Both conserved end residues are part of each CDR3. D genes are given only for firm matches. Not every row has a clone size; where given, it reads once, few, many or a size class.

J gene	V gene	D gene	clone size	CDR3 protein	CDR3 DNA
TRBJ2-2	TRBV7-2	TRBD2	-	CASSTWVTTPGGSGELFF	TGTGCCAGCAGCACCTGGGTGACGACACCGGGGGGGTCCGGGGAGCTGTTTTTT
TRBJ2-1	TRBV18	TRBD1	-	CASSPGTVGFEEQFF	TGTGCCAGCTCACCAGGGACAGTTGGATTTGAAGAACAGTTCTTC
TRBJ2-7	TRBV7-9	-	-	CASSFQDSRSYEQYF	TGTGCCAGCAGCTTTCAGGACAGCCGATCCTACGAGCAGTACTTC
TRBJ2-3	TRBV10-2	TRBD1	-	CASREYRGPTDTQYF	TGCGCCAGCAGGGAATACAGGGGGCCCACAGATACGCAGTATTTT
TRBJ2-1	TRBV19	TRBD2	-	CASSIIAGASFNEQFF	TGTGCCAGTAGTATAATAGCGGGAGCTAGCTTCAATGAGCAGTTCTTC
TRBJ1-2	TRBV28	TRBD1	-	CASSLGQGYGYTF	TGTGCCAGCAGTTTGGGACAGGGGTATGGCTACACCTTC
TRBJ1-2	TRBV28	-	-	CASSSPSGRAGGGYTF	TGTGCCAGCAGTTCCCCCTCGGGGAGGGCAGGTGGCGGCTACACCTTC
TRBJ1-1	TRBV28	-	-	CASSFLGLNTEAFF	TGTGCCAGCAGTTTTCTGGGCCTTAACACTGAAGCTTTCTTT
TRBJ2-4	TRBV6-5	-	few	CASKFTPGSQYF	TGTGCCAGCAAATTCACCCCGGGAAGTCAGTACTTC
TRBJ1-2	TRBV19	TRBD1	-	CASSMPGQNYGYTF	TGTGCCAGTAGTATGCCGGGACAGAATTATGGCTACACCTTC
TRBJ2-2	TRBV27	TRBD1	-	CASRTGDSNTGELFF	TGTGCCAGCAGAACAGGGGATTCGAACACCGGGGAGCTGTTTTTT
TRBJ2-7	TRBV18	TRBD2	-	CASSPGRAADEQYF	TGTGCCAGCTCACCGGGGAGGGCCGCCGACGAGCAGTACTTC
TRBJ2-7	TRBV4-3	TRBD2	-	CASSQGLSSGLYEQYF	TGCGCCAGCAGCCAAGGGTTGTCTAGCGGGCTGTACGAGCAGTACTTC
TRBJ2-1	TRBV5-1	TRBD2	-	CASSFEIAGVDEQFF	TGCGCCAGCAGCTTCGAAATAGCGGGAGTTGATGAGCAGTTCTTC
TRBJ2-7	TRBV28	TRBD2	-	CASSLGSGRAYEQYF	TGTGCCAGCAGTTTAGGTAGCGGGAGGGCCTACGAGCAGTACTTC
TRBJ2-7	TRBV11-3	-	-	CASSLGHFSYEQYF	TGTGCCAGCAGCTTAGGACATTTCTCCTACGAGCAGTACTTC
TRBJ1-1	TRBV5-1	TRBD1	few	CASSQGEFTEAFF	TGCGCCAGCAGCCAGGGGGAGTTCACTGAAGCTTTCTTT
TRBJ2-1	TRBV19	TRBD1	-	CASSPRDRVLHEQFF	TGTGCCAGTAGTCCCCGGGACAGGGTTCTCCATGAGCAGTTCTTC
TRBJ1-1	TRBV5-1	-	-	CASSLDMGLEAFF	TGCGCCAGCAGCTTGGATATGGGACTTGAAGCTTTCTTT
TRBJ1-6	TRBV3-1/TRBV3-2	-	-	CASSQAGGGSSYNSPLHF	TGTGCCAGCAGCCAGGCCGGGGGCGGGAGCTCCTATAATTCACCCCTCCACTTT
TRBJ1-5	TRBV6-2/TRBV6-3	TRBD1	-	CASSLPRSGGNQPQHF	TGTGCCAGCAGTCTCCCCAGGTCAGGGGGGAATCAGCCCCAGCATTTT
TRBJ2-6	TRBV7-3	-	-	CASSLNPQAGGSGANVLTF	TGTGCCAGCAGCTTAAATCCCCAAGCGGGTGGCTCTGGGGCCAACGTCCTGACTTTC
TRBJ2-1	TRBV2	-	-	CASSGWLPPNNEQFF	TGTGCCAGCAGTGGGTGGCTCCCACCCAACAATGAGCAGTTCTTC